The clone carrying this T cell receptor (beta chain) was detected ten times or more. Using RNA transcripts as the source, TCR beta CDR3 regions were amplified. A set of HTBI primers served as the primers for a first-round RT-PCR of the TCR CDR3. MiXCR, applied by TCRdb to the multiplex PCR reads, yields one record per CDR3 protein. This table has roughly 700,000 distinct CDR3 sequences, 15% to 20% appearing once. Patients aged 18 to 65 with hyperthyroidism were newly diagnosed, with duration under 2 months. Cells are PBMCs isolated from 10 ml of fresh blood. The source of the sample is a study of T cells in Graves' hyperthyroidism and ophthalmopathy. The V gene's germline CDR1 is SGHAT and CDR2 FQNNGV. Trimming pared 4 bases from V and 4 bases from J, leaving 19 bases between. The CDR3 sequence is 16 residues long.

The TCR sequence derives from a man aged 45 to 65 with Graves' hyperthyroidism. V and J are TRBV11-2 and TRBJ1-1; tentatively, D is TRBD1 (5 bases). What was sequenced was blood. The CDR3 nucleotides are TGTGCCAGCAGCTCATTTCGGTCCGGGACCGGCACTGAAGCTTTCTTT. Translated: CASSSFRSGTGTEAFF.